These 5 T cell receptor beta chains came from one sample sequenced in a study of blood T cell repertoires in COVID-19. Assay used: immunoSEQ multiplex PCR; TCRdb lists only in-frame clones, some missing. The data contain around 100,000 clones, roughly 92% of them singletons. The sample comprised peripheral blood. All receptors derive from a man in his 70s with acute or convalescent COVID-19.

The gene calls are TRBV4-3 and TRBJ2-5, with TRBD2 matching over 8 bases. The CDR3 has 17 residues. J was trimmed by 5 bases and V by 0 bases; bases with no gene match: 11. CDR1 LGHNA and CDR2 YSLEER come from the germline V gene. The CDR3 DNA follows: TGCGCCAGCAGCCAAGATCGCGGACTAGCCTATCGGGAGACCCAGTACTTC. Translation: CASSQDRGLAYRETQYF.

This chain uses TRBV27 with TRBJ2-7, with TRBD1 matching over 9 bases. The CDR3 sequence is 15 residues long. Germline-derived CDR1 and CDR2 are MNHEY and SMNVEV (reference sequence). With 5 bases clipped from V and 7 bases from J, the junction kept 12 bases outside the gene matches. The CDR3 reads CASSLLQGAQGEQYF. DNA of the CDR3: TGTGCCAGCAGTCTCTTACAGGGGGCCCAAGGGGAGCAGTACTTC.

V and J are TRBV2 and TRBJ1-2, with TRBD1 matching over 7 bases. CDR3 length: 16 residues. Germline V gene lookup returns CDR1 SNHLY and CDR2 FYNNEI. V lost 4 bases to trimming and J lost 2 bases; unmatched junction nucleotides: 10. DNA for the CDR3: TGTGCCAGCAGTGGGGGAACTCTGACAGGGAACTATGGCTACACCTTC. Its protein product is CASSGGTLTGNYGYTF.

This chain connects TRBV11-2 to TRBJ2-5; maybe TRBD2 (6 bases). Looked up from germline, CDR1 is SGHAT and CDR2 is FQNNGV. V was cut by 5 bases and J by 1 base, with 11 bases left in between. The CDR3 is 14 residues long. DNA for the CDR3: TGTGCCAGCAGCCGCGGGACCCTCCAAGAGACCCAGTACTTC. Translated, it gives CASSRGTLQETQYF.

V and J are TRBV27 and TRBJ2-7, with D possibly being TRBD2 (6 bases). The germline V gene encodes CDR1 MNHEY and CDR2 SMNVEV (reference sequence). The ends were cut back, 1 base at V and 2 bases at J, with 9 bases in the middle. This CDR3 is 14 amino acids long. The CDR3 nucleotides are TGTGCCAGCAGTTTATTGGGGGGTCCCTACGAGCAGTACTTC. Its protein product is CASSLLGGPYEQYF.